This T cell receptor (beta chain) was captured in a study of cytomegalovirus exposure and HLA in healthy donors (dated by TCRdb to 2017 to 2019). A note on the overall study: According to an earlier analysis of 587 of the donors, 150 million to 200 million T cells yielded 90 million to 140 million unique TCR beta sequences and 250 to 350 Gb of sequence data. Typing coverage differed by locus: A, B, C, DRB1 and DQB1 were typed in about 629-640 donors, DQA1 in approximately 520, DPA1 in approximately 600, and DPB1 in just under 490. The study aimed to test whether cataloging public T cell receptors could reveal signatures of past pathogen exposure. The study used immunosequencing to profile the T cell repertoires of approximately 630 subjects and linked those repertoires to cytomegalovirus serostatus. About five DR-DQ haplotypes were treated as single units for association and clustering because of strong linkage in the cohort. Rather than using new phenotypic data, the later analysis identified candidate immune exposures from TCR beta sequences and from how often those sequences occurred across donors. To decide whether each TCR beta V gene segment behaved as functional or pseudogenic, an earlier analysis of 587 of the donors relied on high-throughput TCR beta sequencing. Every discovery cohort repertoire had been produced on one sequencing platform. To predict cytomegalovirus infection status, the study combined high-throughput TCR immunosequencing, statistical association of individual TCRs with disease status, and machine learning. An early release covering roughly 580 HLA-typed donors comprised roughly 300 gigabases of sequencing data and tens of millions of unique TCR sequences. Class I and class II HLA loci were covered by the typing at four-digit resolution. Donor age, sex, ethnicity and CMV serostatus were collected together with the repertoire data. A later analysis re-analyzed previously published TCR beta repertoires from 550 to 700 donors and added high-resolution HLA genotyping to study TCR occurrence patterns. A separate validation cohort of 100 to 150 different subjects was used in addition to the roughly 720-subject first cohort. A later genetic analysis used genome-wide SNP genotypes for about three fifths of the 666 donors, treating that subset as a discovery cohort. Among a few hundred genotyped donors of the cohort, an average of around 240,000 unique TCR beta nucleotide sequences were sequenced per donor, roughly 20% of them non-productive. Among the approximately 400 genotyped donors, about 85% belonged to the genetic ancestry cluster associated with self-reported Caucasian donors.

The library was built by means of the immunoSEQ multiplex PCR assay. For the multiplex PCR, a mixture combining 60 forward primers for TCR Vbeta segments and 13 reverse primers for TCR Jbeta segments was used. Amplification of the CDR3 region of rearranged TCR beta genes was performed with a multiplex PCR assay on genomic DNA. The amplified TCR beta libraries were sequenced on the Illumina HiSeq System as 87-base-pair reads. The authors processed their data as follows. Across the roughly 600 repertoires, a later analysis counted roughly 84 million unique TCR beta chains, 8.5 million to 12 million of which were shared by at least two donors. Raw reads were error-corrected and collapsed into unique sequences with a nearest-neighbor algorithm that merged closely related sequences to remove PCR and sequencing errors. V, D and J gene segments were assigned by aligning CDR3 sequences to IMGT reference sequences. For a sequence to be retained, at least a six-nucleotide match to both a V gene segment and a J gene segment was required. A rearrangement was called productive if the CDR3 had no stop codons and remained in frame with V and J, and every other rearrangement was called non-productive. Following IMGT convention, CDR3 was defined as the stretch from the second conserved V-encoded cysteine up to the conserved J-encoded phenylalanine. Sequences without an unambiguous match to a single V gene segment were excluded from the earlier analysis of about 630 of the donors. An earlier analysis of over 450 of the donors classified V segments as functional when productive rearrangements were above 56.7% and as segregating when the standard deviation between donors was above 5%. To diagnose cytomegalovirus status from the catalog of TCR beta chain sequences, a statistical classification framework was built. V and J gene assignment, in a later analysis, came from comparing TCR nucleotide sequences with IMGT/GENE-DB human TR gene sequences. The TCRdist pipeline was used in a later analysis to assign CDR3 sequences and most-parsimonious VDJ recombination scenarios. In a later analysis, each TCR beta chain was defined by its CDR3 amino acid sequence together with its V-gene family, and reads lacking a unique V-gene family were excluded. In a later analysis, a few hundred highly shared, low-generation-probability nucleotide sequences were removed to address suspected cross-contamination and a sequencing artifact. In a later analysis, a clonal expansion index was calculated for each public chain from normalized within-repertoire ranks of inferred template counts. A later analysis computed generation probabilities with a VDJ recombination model fitted to out-of-frame rearrangements, and checked the results against IGoR. A later analysis scored TCR-TCR, TCR-HLA and TCR-CMV co-occurrence with hypergeometric tests, applying a repertoire-size bias correction to TCR pairs. In a later analysis, false discovery rates were estimated by permuting HLA or CMV assignments 20 times. In a later analysis, co-occurring TCRs were grouped using DBSCAN, with TCRdist sequence similarity added in when clustering inside HLA-allele-positive subsets. Co-occurrence clustering excluded repertoires with fewer than 30,000 or more than 120,000 public chains, plus five with anomalous nucleotide sharing. TCRdb obtained this table from immuneACCESS and retained in-frame rearrangements with V and J assigned. These tables miss some clones; where compared with another copy, unresolved V genes account for less than half of the shortfall, and the remainder is unexplained. The V and J calls and clone size come from that table; D and trimming were worked out from the DNA. Within this sample are approximately 150,000 clones, with around 82% of them counted one time only. Clones ranked in the top ten supply around a tenth of the sample.

Broader findings and caveats from the paper: The cohort was sequenced for TCR beta chains only, and without alpha or paired-chain data the features that could be detected were limited. Correlated functional status among segregating V segments might reflect linkage disequilibrium, but an unknown experimental factor could not be ruled out. Because some donors lacked HLA typing at each locus, the association tests relied only on the typed subset. Across donors, most TCR sequences were observed very rarely, whereas some public TCRs were present in many individuals. At a false discovery rate of 0.05, a later analysis linked fewer than 20,000 TCR beta sequences to specific HLA alleles. For the cohort, immune exposure information was limited to CMV serostatus. A cluster of highly shared sequence variants was judged likely to be a technical artifact of the sequencing pipeline. A later genetic analysis associated a missense DCLRE1C variant with V-gene and J-gene trimming of TCR beta chains, and an independent cohort replicated the association. Roughly uniform sequencing depth across donors was assumed in presence/absence analyses, although this assumption may not hold. The authors suggested that the approach could potentially be extended to other disease states and immunological phenotypes. A few of the identified cytomegalovirus-associated TCR beta chains were confirmed in vitro to be specific for cytomegalovirus antigens. According to a later analysis, parvovirus B19, influenza, CMV and Epstein-Barr virus appeared linked to several top co-occurrence clusters. In a later genetic analysis, fewer N-insertions in productive TCRs were reported among donors in an Asian-associated ancestry cluster than the 666-donor mean. Some IMGT-functional V segments, including TRBV6-2 and TRBV6-3, could not be distinguished by the 87-base-pair reads and were therefore excluded. In a later analysis, HLA-associated TCR beta chains showed more clonal expansion and lower generation probabilities than non-associated chains that were equally common. A total of 150 to 200 TCR beta chains were listed by the study as associated with cytomegalovirus. In a later analysis, the rate of TCR association differed among HLA loci, with DRB1 alleles having the most associated TCRs and HLA-C alleles having the fewest. In a later analysis, most CMV-associated TCR beta chains were found to appear HLA-restricted, with HLA associations seemingly driven largely by CMV exposure. The earlier analysis of approximately 540 of the donors excluded about 16 rarely observed V segments, including chromosome 9 orphons, because counts were too low. In both the original and validation cohorts, the classifier was reported to diagnose cytomegalovirus status with high specificity and sensitivity. A further reported finding was that TCR beta sequences accurately predicted the HLA-A and HLA-B alleles for most subjects in the first cohort. Broadly in line with IMGT annotations, most TCR beta V segments showed up in productive rearrangements about 87% or about 30% of the time in an earlier analysis of around 600 of the donors. When HLA alleles, especially DR and DQ, strongly co-occurred, attributing TCR associations to individual alleles was difficult.

The cohort was made up of 500 to 850 healthy bone marrow donors. At the time of sampling, every cohort member was nominally healthy, though immune exposures that went unrecorded were likely present. The donor was CMV seropositive and belonged to the group of 250 to 300 seropositive cohort members. A peripheral blood sample was collected from each donor, and TCR beta sequencing was performed on peripheral blood mononuclear cells. The Qiagen DNeasy Blood Extraction Kit was used to extract genomic DNA from the blood cell samples. In the case of this clone: The antigen it recognizes is unknown. Within one base of it there is no much larger clone, and no base qualities were kept.

Reading the germline V gene gives CDR1 SQVTM and CDR2 ANQGSEA. The CDR3 runs 11 residues from the cysteine to the phenylalanine. Left in the record is the CDR3 DNA by itself, 33 bases read in frame from the first base. A distance of 13 bases separates the germline ends of V and J, which lose 8 bases and 6 bases respectively. The rearranged chain carries TRBV29-1 and TRBJ1-1; TRBD1 could be the D gene, as 5 bases match. Source material: PBMCs. This TCR was recovered from a man aged 50 or older in good health and CMV-seropositive. The CDR3 corresponds to CSLGHMSEAFF. The DNA sequence reads TGCAGCCTTGGACACATGTCTGAAGCTTTCTTT.